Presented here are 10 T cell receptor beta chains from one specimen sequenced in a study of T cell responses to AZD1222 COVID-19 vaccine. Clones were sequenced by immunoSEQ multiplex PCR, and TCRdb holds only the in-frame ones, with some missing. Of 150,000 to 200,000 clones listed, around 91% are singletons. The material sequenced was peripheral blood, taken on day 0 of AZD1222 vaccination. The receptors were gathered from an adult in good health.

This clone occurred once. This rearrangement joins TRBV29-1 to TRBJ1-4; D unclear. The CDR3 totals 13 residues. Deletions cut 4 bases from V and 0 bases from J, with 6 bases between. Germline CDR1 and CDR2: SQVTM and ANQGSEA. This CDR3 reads CSVGDATNEKLFF. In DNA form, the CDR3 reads TGCAGCGTTGGGGATGCAACTAATGAAAAACTGTTTTTT.

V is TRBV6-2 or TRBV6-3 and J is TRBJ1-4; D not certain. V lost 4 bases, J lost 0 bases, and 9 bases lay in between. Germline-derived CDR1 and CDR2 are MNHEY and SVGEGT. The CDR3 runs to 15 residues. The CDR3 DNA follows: TGTGCCAGCAGTTCCTACAGAACAACTAATGAAAAACTGTTTTTT. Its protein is CASSSYRTTNEKLFF.

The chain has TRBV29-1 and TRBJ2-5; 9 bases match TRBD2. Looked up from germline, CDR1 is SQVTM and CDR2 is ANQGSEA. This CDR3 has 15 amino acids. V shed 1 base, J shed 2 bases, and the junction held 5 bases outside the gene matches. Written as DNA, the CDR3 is TGCAGCGTTGAAGGGTTTAGCGGGGGTCAAGAGACCCAGTACTTC. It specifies CSVEGFSGGQETQYF.

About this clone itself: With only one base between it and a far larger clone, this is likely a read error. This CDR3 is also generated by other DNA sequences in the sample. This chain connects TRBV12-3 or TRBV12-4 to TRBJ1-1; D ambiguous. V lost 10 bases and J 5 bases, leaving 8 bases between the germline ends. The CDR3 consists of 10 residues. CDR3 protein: CATTYTEAFF. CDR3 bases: TGTGCCACAACGTATACTGAAGCTTTCTTT.

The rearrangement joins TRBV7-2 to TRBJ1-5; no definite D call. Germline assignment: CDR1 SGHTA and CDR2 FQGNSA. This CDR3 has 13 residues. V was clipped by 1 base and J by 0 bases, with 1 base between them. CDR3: CASSLDSNQPQHF. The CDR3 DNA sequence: TGTGCCAGCAGCTTAGATAGCAATCAGCCCCAGCATTTT.

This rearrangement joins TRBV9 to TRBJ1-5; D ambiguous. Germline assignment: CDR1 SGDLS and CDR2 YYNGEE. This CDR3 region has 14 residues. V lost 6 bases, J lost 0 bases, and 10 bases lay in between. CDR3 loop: CASNPDGSNQPQHF. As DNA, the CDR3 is TGTGCCAGCAACCCGGACGGTAGCAATCAGCCCCAGCATTTT.

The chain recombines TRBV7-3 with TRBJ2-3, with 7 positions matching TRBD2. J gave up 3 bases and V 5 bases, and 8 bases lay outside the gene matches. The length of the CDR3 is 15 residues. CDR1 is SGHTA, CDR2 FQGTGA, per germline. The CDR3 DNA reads TGTGCCAGCAGCGAAGCGGGGCGGTCGACAGATACGCAGTATTTT. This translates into CASSEAGRSTDTQYF.

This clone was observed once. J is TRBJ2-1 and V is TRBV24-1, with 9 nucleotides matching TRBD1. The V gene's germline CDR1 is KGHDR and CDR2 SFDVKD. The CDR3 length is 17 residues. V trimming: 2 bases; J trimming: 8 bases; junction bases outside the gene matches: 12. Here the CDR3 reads CATSDSVRWDRDDEQFF. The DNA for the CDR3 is TGTGCCACCAGTGATTCGGTGAGGTGGGACAGGGACGATGAGCAGTTCTTC.

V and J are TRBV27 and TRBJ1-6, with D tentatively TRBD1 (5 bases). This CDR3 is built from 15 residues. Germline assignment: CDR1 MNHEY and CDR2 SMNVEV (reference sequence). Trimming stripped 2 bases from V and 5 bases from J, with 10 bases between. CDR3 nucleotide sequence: TGTGCCAGCAGTTTAGCCGACAGTCATAATTCACCCCTCCACTTT. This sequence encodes CASSLADSHNSPLHF.

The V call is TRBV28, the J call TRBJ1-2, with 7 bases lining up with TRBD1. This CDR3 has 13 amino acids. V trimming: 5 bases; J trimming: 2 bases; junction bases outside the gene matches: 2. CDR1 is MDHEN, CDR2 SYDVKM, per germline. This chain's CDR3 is CASSLDRNYGYTF. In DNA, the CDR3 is TGTGCCAGCAGTCTGGACAGGAACTATGGCTACACCTTC.